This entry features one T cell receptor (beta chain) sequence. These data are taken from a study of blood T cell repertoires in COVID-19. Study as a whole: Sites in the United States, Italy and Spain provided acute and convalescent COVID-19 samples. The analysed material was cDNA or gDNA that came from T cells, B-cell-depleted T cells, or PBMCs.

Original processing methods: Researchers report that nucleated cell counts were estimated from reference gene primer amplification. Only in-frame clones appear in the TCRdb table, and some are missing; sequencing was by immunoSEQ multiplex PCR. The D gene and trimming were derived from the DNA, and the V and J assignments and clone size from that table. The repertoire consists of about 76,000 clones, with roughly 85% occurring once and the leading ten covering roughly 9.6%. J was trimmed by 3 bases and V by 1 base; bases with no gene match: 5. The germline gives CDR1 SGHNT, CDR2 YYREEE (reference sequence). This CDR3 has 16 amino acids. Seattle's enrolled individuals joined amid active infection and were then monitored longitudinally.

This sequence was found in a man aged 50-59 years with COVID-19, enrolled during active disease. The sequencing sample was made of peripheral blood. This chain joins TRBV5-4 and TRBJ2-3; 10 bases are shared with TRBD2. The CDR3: CASSLTSGKITDTQYF. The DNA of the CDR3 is TGTGCCAGCAGCTTGACTAGCGGGAAGATTACAGATACGCAGTATTTT.